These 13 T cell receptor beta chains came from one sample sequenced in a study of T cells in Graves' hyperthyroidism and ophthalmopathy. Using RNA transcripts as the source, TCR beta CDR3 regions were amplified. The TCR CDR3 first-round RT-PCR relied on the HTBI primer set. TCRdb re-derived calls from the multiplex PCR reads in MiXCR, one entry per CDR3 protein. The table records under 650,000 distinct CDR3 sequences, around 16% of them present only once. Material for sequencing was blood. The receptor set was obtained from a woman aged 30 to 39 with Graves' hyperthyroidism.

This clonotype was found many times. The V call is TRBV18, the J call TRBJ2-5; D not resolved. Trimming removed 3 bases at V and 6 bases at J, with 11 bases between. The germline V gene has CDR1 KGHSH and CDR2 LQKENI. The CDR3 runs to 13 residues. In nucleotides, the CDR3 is TGTGCCAGCTCACCGACCGCCTCGCAGACCCAGTACTTC. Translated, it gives CASSPTASQTQYF.

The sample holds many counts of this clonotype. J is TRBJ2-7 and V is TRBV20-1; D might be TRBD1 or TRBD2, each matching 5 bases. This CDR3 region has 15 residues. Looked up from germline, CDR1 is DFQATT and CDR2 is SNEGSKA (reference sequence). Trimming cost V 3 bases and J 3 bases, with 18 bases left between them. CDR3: CSARGRTLGVYEQYF. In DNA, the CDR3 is TGCAGTGCTAGGGGACGGACCCTAGGGGTCTACGAGCAGTACTTC.

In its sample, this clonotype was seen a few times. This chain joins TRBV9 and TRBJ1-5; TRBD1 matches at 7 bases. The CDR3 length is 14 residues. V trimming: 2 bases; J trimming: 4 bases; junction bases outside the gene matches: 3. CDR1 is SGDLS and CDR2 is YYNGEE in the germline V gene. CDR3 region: CASSVGTANQPQHF. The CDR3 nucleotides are TGTGCCAGCAGCGTCGGGACAGCGAATCAGCCCCAGCATTTT.

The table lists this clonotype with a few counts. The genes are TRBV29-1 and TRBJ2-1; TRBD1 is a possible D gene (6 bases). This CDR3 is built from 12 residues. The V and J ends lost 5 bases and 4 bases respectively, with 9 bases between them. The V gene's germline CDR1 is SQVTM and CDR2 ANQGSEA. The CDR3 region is CSVSTGYNEQFF. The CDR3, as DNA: TGCAGCGTTTCGACAGGTTACAATGAGCAGTTCTTC.

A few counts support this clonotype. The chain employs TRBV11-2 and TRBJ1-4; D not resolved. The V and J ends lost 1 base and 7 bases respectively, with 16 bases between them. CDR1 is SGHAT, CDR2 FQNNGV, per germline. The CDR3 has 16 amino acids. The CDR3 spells CASSLVAGVFFEKLFF. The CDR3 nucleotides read TGTGCCAGCAGCTTAGTTGCAGGCGTTTTTTTTGAAAAACTGTTTTTT. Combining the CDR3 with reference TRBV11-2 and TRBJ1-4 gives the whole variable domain EAGVAQSPRYKIIEKRQSVAFWCNPISGHATLYWYQQILGQGPKLLIQFQNNGVVDDSQLPKDRFSAERLKGVDSTLKIQPAKLEDSAVYLCASSLVAGVFFEKLFFGSGTQLSVL.

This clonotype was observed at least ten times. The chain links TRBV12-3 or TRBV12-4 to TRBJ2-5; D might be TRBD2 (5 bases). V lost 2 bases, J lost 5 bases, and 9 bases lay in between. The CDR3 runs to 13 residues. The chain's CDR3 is CASSLLGLETQYF. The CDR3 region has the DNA TGTGCCAGCAGTTTACTTGGACTCGAGACCCAGTACTTC.

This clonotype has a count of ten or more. The CDR3 bases are TGTGCCAGCAGCCCTGGATCAGTCAACCGGGAGACCCAGTACTTC. Protein: CASSPGSVNRETQYF. J is TRBJ2-5 and V is TRBV11-2; D gene uncertain. This CDR3 has 15 residues. Germline lookup yields CDR1 SGHAT and CDR2 FQNNGV. The V gene lost 5 bases and the J gene lost 5 bases, with 18 bases spanning the gap.

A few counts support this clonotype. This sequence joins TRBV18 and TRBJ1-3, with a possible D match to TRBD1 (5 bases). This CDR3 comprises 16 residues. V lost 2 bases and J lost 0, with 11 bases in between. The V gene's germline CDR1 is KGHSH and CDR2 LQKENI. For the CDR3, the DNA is TGTGCCAGCTCACCAATCGAGGGGAGCTCTGGAAACACCATATATTTT. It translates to CASSPIEGSSGNTIYF.

In DNA, the CDR3 is TGTGCCAGCAGTTTGCTAGCGGGAGGCCACACAGATACGCAGTATTTT. Its protein product is CASSLLAGGHTDTQYF. This rearrangement joins TRBV28 to TRBJ2-3; TRBD2 matches 11 bases. V lost 3 bases and J lost 2; bases outside the gene matches: 4. There are 16 residues in the CDR3. Per the germline V gene, CDR1 is MDHEN and CDR2 is SYDVKM. Using reference TRBV28 and TRBJ2-3 for the parts outside the CDR3, the full variable domain is DVKVTQSSRYLVKRTGEKVFLECVQDMDHENMFWYRQDPGLGLRLIYFSYDVKMKEKGDIPEGYSVSREKKERFSLILESASTNQTSMYLCASSLLAGGHTDTQYFGPGTRLTVL.

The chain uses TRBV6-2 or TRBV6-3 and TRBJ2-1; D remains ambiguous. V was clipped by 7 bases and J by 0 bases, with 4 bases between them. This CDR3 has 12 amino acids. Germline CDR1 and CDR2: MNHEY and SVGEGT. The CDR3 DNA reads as TGTGCCAGCATCGGCTCCTACAATGAGCAGTTCTTC. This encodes CASIGSYNEQFF.

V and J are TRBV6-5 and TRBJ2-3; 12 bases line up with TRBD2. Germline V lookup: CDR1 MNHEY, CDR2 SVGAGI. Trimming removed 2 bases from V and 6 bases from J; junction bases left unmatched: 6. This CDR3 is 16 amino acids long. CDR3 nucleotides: TGTGCCAGCAGTTACCGGACTAGCGGGAAGAGGGATACGCAGTATTTT. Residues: CASSYRTSGKRDTQYF.

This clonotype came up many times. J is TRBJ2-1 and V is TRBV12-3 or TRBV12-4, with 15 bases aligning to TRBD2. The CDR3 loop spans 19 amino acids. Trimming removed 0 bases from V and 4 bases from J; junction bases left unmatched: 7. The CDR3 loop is CASSLALRGLAGGYNEQFF. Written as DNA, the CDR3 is TGTGCCAGCAGTTTAGCGCTAAGGGGACTAGCGGGAGGTTACAATGAGCAGTTCTTC.

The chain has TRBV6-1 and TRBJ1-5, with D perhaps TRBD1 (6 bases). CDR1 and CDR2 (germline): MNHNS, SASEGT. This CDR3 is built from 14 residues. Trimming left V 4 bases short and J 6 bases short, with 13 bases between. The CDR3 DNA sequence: TGTGCCAGCAGTGGAAACAGGGAAGGTCAGCCCCAGCATTTT. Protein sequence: CASSGNREGQPQHF.